What follows are 10 T cell receptor beta chains derived from one specimen sequenced in a study of OX40 agonist ivuxolimab in advanced cancers. Profiling relied on immunoSEQ multiplex PCR, and the TCRdb table lists in-frame clones only, not all of them. The profile covers roughly 89,000 clones, with roughly four fifths appearing a single time and approximately 1.9% taken by the ten largest. The sample in question was CD4+ or CD8+ T cells sorted from blood, obtained in a trial of the OX40 agonist ivuxolimab. All receptors come from an adult with an advanced solid tumor such as melanoma, head and neck, liver or kidney cancer.

Here the CDR3 DNA reads TGTGCCAGCAGCTCGGTAGTAGCGGGGGGCACAGATACGCAGTATTTT. Translating gives CASSSVVAGGTDTQYF. The chain joins TRBV5-4 to TRBJ2-3; TRBD2 agrees at 9 bases. The CDR3 loop spans 16 amino acids. In germline, CDR1 is SGHNT, CDR2 YYREEE (reference sequence). The V gene end was trimmed by 3 bases and the J gene end by 1 base; junction bases not matched to a gene: 6.

This clone was counted once. An end of the junction differs from the germline gene, which may be a read error. The DNA of the CDR3 is TGTGCAAGCAAGTCGGCTCCCGCGGCAGATACGCAGTATTTT. Translated: CASKSAPAADTQYF. The chain joins TRBV5-5 to TRBJ2-3; no definite D call. CDR3 length: 14 amino acids. Germline assignment: CDR1 SGHKS and CDR2 YYEKEE (reference sequence).

The chain is built from TRBV27 and TRBJ2-6; 9 bases line up with TRBD1. The germline V gene encodes CDR1 MNHEY and CDR2 SMNVEV (reference sequence). The CDR3 is made up of 18 amino acids. V gave up 8 bases and J gave up 0 bases; unmatched junction bases: 11. CDR3 nucleotides: TGTGCCAGCCGCCAGGACAGGGGCACGCCCTCTGGGGCCAACGTCCTGACTTTC. It encodes CASRQDRGTPSGANVLTF.

The CDR3 region has the DNA TGTGCCAGCAGCTTGGAATACACTGAAGCTTTCTTT. As protein: CASSLEYTEAFF. The V and J genes are TRBV5-5 and TRBJ1-1, with D unresolved. V was cut by 0 bases and J by 3 bases, with 3 bases left in between. Per the germline V gene, CDR1 is SGHKS and CDR2 is YYEKEE (reference sequence). This CDR3 has 12 residues.

The V call is TRBV4-1, the J call TRBJ1-1; no clear D gene. The CDR3 is made up of 16 amino acids. V lost 2 bases to trimming and J lost 2 bases, with 15 bases between them. Looked up from germline, CDR1 is MGHRA and CDR2 is YSYEKL. The CDR3 bases are TGCGCCAGCAGCCAACAACGCCCGGGGTATAACACTGAAGCTTTCTTT. Protein: CASSQQRPGYNTEAFF.

This chain joins TRBV11-2 and TRBJ2-1, with TRBD1 as a possible D gene (6 bases). This CDR3 has 14 residues. V dropped 1 base and J dropped 7 bases, with 11 bases sitting between them. The V gene's germline CDR1 is SGHAT and CDR2 FQNNGV. The CDR3 DNA reads TGTGCCAGCAGCTTAGGGACAGCTCCAAATGAGCAGTTCTTC. Residues: CASSLGTAPNEQFF.

This chain uses TRBV5-1 with TRBJ2-7, with D perhaps being TRBD1 or TRBD2 (5 bases each). Per germline, CDR1 SGHRS and CDR2 YFSETQ. Deletions cut 3 bases from V and 6 bases from J, with 10 bases between. The CDR3 extends over 12 amino acids. The CDR3 nucleotides read TGCGCCAGCAGCTCGGTGGGGGTCGAGCAGTACTTC. It is translated as CASSSVGVEQYF. The entire variable domain, with the rest obtained from reference TRBV5-1 and TRBJ2-7, is as follows: KAGVTQTPRYLIKTRGQQVTLSCSPISGHRSVSWYQQTPGQGLQFLFEYFSETQRNKGNFPGRFSGRQFSNSRSEMNVSTLELGDSALYLCASSSVGVEQYFGPGTRLTVT.

The chain recombines TRBV4-2 with TRBJ2-3; a possible D gene is TRBD2 (6 bases). Per the germline V gene, CDR1 is LGHNA and CDR2 is YNFKEQ. V was shortened by 2 bases and J by 2 bases, with 17 bases between the two germline ends. This CDR3 contains 17 residues. CDR3 nucleotides: TGTGCCAGCAGCCAACCATTGCCGGGCGGGGTCACAGATACGCAGTATTTT. Protein: CASSQPLPGGVTDTQYF.

The chain joins TRBV5-1 to TRBJ1-1; D is perhaps TRBD1 (6 bases). Germline CDR1 is SGHRS and CDR2 is YFSETQ. Deletions cut 2 bases from V and 5 bases from J, with 10 bases between. The CDR3 extends over 13 amino acids. CDR3 sequence reads: CASSLRGRTEAFF. The CDR3 DNA reads as TGCGCCAGCAGCTTAAGGGGGAGGACTGAAGCTTTCTTT.

This chain connects TRBV4-3 to TRBJ2-1; D is perhaps TRBD1 or TRBD2 (5 bases each). The CDR3 has 16 amino acids. Trimming cost V 8 bases and J 8 bases, with 25 bases left between them. CDR1 is LGHNA, CDR2 YSLEER, per germline. The CDR3 bases are TGCGCCAGCCCATCCCCAGGGACCCGTCCCTGCGATGAGCAGTTCTTC. Translating gives CASPSPGTRPCDEQFF.